The 8 T cell receptor beta chains given below trace back to one sample, sequenced in a study of T cell responses to AZD1222 COVID-19 vaccine. Method: immunoSEQ multiplex PCR; TCRdb's copy keeps in-frame clones and lacks some. Here the sample spans more than 70,000 clones, 75% to 95% being singletons. Source: peripheral blood, taken 28 days after the second AZD1222 dose. The receptors shown here come from an adult who received the AZD1222 COVID-19 vaccine.

The rearrangement joins TRBV9 to TRBJ2-3, with D possibly matching TRBD2 (6 bases). Germline values: CDR1 SGDLS, CDR2 YYNGEE. Between the trimmed V and J ends, which lost 2 bases and 2 bases, there was a span of 9 bases. This CDR3 is 14 amino acids long. The CDR3, as DNA: TGTGCCAGCAGCGTCGGGGGTACCACAGATACGCAGTATTTT. Amino acids: CASSVGGTTDTQYF.

The chain employs TRBV28 and TRBJ1-6, with TRBD1 identical over 7 bases. Germline-derived CDR1 and CDR2 are MDHEN and SYDVKM. The CDR3 covers 15 residues. The V gene end was trimmed by 2 bases and the J gene end by 7 bases; junction bases not matched to a gene: 5. The CDR3: CASSLGPGGNSPLHF. CDR3 nucleotides: TGTGCCAGCAGTTTAGGTCCAGGGGGAAATTCACCCCTCCACTTT.

The genes are TRBV28 and TRBJ1-2; D is unclear. The CDR3 contains 14 residues. The V end was cut by 5 bases, the J end by 4 bases, with 14 bases between. Germline V gene lookup returns CDR1 MDHEN and CDR2 SYDVKM. Here the CDR3 DNA reads TGTGCCAGCAGTCCCCCCGGACGGGTCTATGGCTACACCTTC. Translating it yields CASSPPGRVYGYTF.

The chain uses TRBV12-3 or TRBV12-4 and TRBJ2-2; no firm D call. V was cut by 5 bases and J by 6 bases, with 7 bases left in between. The CDR3 sequence is 12 residues long. The DNA of the CDR3 is TGTGCCAGCAGTCACGTCCCCGGGGAGCTGTTTTTT. Protein product: CASSHVPGELFF.

V usage is TRBV27 and J usage is TRBJ2-5; D gene uncertain. Germline V CDR1 and CDR2: MNHEY, SMNVEV (reference sequence). V was cut by 7 bases and J by 4 bases, with 7 bases left in between. The CDR3 extends over 11 amino acids. The CDR3 DNA follows: TGTGCCAGCACCGATGGAGAGACCCAGTACTTC. Amino acid sequence: CASTDGETQYF.

The chain couples TRBV2 to TRBJ2-2, with 7 bases that match TRBD2. The CDR3 totals 12 residues. Germline V gives CDR1 SNHLY, CDR2 FYNNEI. The junction had 3 bases not matched to a gene; V was cut back by 5 bases and J by 9 bases. The chain's CDR3 is CASSREGRELFF. CDR3 sequence (DNA): TGTGCCAGCAGTAGGGAGGGCCGGGAGCTGTTTTTT. The full variable domain, in which reference TRBV2 and TRBJ2-2 provide the parts outside the CDR3, is EPEVTQTPSHQVTQMGQEVILRCVPISNHLYFYWYRQILGQKVEFLVSFYNNEISEKSEIFDDQFSVERPDGSNFTLKIRSTKLEDSAMYFCASSREGRELFFGEGSRLTVL.

The V and J genes are TRBV5-1 and TRBJ2-7; D is possibly TRBD1 (5 bases). This CDR3 region has 14 residues. CDR1 SGHRS and CDR2 YFSETQ come from the germline V gene. Trimming shortened V by 0 bases and J by 6 bases, and 13 bases separated the two germline ends. The CDR3 DNA is TGCGCCAGCAGCTTGGCTGCAGGGCCCTCCGAGCAGTACTTC. It translates to CASSLAAGPSEQYF.

The V and J genes are TRBV7-9 and TRBJ2-3; TRBD1 might be the D (6 bases). Trimming took off 4 bases at V and 4 bases at J, with 12 bases between the two ends. The CDR3 consists of 14 residues. Germline V lookup: CDR1 SEHNR, CDR2 FQNEAQ (reference sequence). CDR3 amino acids: CASSSRQVADTQYF. CDR3 DNA sequence: TGTGCCAGCAGCTCGCGACAGGTTGCAGATACGCAGTATTTT. The variable domain in full, completed from reference TRBV7-9 and TRBJ2-3, reads DTGVSQNPRHKITKRGQNVTFRCDPISEHNRLYWYRQTLGQGPEFLTYFQNEAQLEKSRLLSDRFSAERPKGSFSTLEIQRTEQGDSAMYLCASSSRQVADTQYFGPGTRLTVL.